This TCR beta chain was retrieved from a study of cytomegalovirus exposure and HLA in healthy donors listed by TCRdb under 2017. At the level of the whole study: An earlier analysis of 587 of the donors reported approximately 290 Gb of sequence data and 100 million to 140 million unique TCR beta sequences from around 200 million T cells. An early release covering about 600 HLA-typed donors comprised about 290 gigabases of sequencing data and 85 million to 100 million unique TCR sequences. Of the roughly 400 genotyped donors, over 80% were placed in the genetic ancestry cluster associated with self-reported Caucasian donors. The study aimed to test whether cataloging public T cell receptors could reveal signatures of past pathogen exposure. The T cell repertoires of around 730 subjects were profiled by immunosequencing and related to cytomegalovirus serostatus. Along with the roughly 610-subject first cohort, a separate validation cohort of over a hundred different subjects was used. To predict cytomegalovirus infection status, the study combined high-throughput TCR immunosequencing, statistical association of individual TCRs with disease status, and machine learning. A later analysis re-examined previously published TCR beta repertoires from over 500 donors and added high-resolution HLA genotyping to investigate patterns of TCR occurrence. The later analysis used no new phenotypic data to find candidate immune exposures, relying instead on TCR beta sequences and their occurrence across donors. In an earlier analysis of 587 of the donors, high-throughput TCR beta sequencing was used to judge whether each TCR beta V gene segment behaved as functional or pseudogenic. Alongside the repertoire data, information on donor age, sex, ethnicity and CMV serostatus was compiled. A later genetic analysis took genome-wide SNP genotypes for about 55% of the roughly 700 donors and used that subset as a discovery cohort. All discovery cohort repertoires had been generated on a single sequencing platform. HLA typing included class I and class II loci at four-digit resolution. The number of typed donors differed by locus: about 620-630 for A, B, C, DRB1 and DQB1; some 540 for DQA1; some 590 for DPA1; and some 470 for DPB1. Roughly 5 DR-DQ haplotypes were handled as single units for association and clustering, since linkage in the cohort was strong. On average, roughly 250,000 unique TCR beta nucleotide sequences were sequenced per donor among some 420 genotyped donors of the cohort, with roughly 19% of those sequences being non-productive.

The library was made by the immunoSEQ multiplex PCR assay. For the multiplex PCR, a mixture combining 60 forward primers for TCR Vbeta segments and 13 reverse primers for TCR Jbeta segments was used. The CDR3 region of rearranged TCR beta genes was amplified from genomic DNA by a multiplex PCR assay. On the Illumina HiSeq System, the amplified TCR beta libraries were sequenced as 87-base-pair reads. The authors' analysis ran thus. A later analysis counted tens of millions of unique TCR beta chains across the 700 or so repertoires, and approximately 11 million of these chains were shared by at least two donors. A nearest-neighbor algorithm error-corrected the raw reads and collapsed the reads into unique sequences, merging closely related sequences to remove PCR and sequencing errors. V, D and J gene segments were assigned by aligning CDR3 sequences to IMGT reference sequences. For a sequence to be retained, a match of at least six nucleotides was required to both a V gene segment and a J gene segment. Rearrangements were called productive when the CDR3 lacked stop codons and stayed in frame with V and J; all others were non-productive. Following IMGT convention, CDR3 was defined as the stretch from the second conserved V-encoded cysteine up to the conserved J-encoded phenylalanine. The earlier analysis of 550 to 650 of the donors excluded any sequence lacking an unambiguous match to a single V gene segment. In an earlier analysis of around 590 of the donors, a V segment was called functional when productive rearrangements were above 56.7%, and segregating when the standard deviation between donors exceeded 5%. A statistical classification framework was built for diagnosing cytomegalovirus status from the catalog of TCR beta chain sequences. A later analysis assigned V and J genes by comparing TCR nucleotide sequences with IMGT/GENE-DB human TR gene sequences. A later analysis assigned CDR3 sequences and most-parsimonious VDJ recombination scenarios with the TCRdist pipeline. In a later analysis, each TCR beta chain was defined by its CDR3 amino acid sequence together with its V-gene family, and reads without a unique V-gene family were excluded. As a way to deal with suspected cross-contamination and a sequencing artifact, a later analysis dropped approximately 590 nucleotide sequences that were highly shared and had low generation probability. A later analysis calculated a clonal expansion index for each public chain from normalized within-repertoire ranks of inferred template counts. Generation probabilities in a later analysis came from a VDJ recombination model fitted to out-of-frame rearrangements, and those results were checked against IGoR. In a later analysis, TCR-TCR, TCR-HLA and TCR-CMV co-occurrence was scored with hypergeometric tests, and a repertoire-size bias correction was applied to TCR pairs. In a later analysis, false discovery rates were estimated by permuting HLA or CMV assignments 20 times. In a later analysis, co-occurring TCRs were grouped using DBSCAN, with TCRdist sequence similarity added in when clustering inside HLA-allele-positive subsets. Co-occurrence clustering excluded repertoires with fewer than 30,000 or more than 120,000 public chains, plus five with anomalous nucleotide sharing. TCRdb holds this immuneACCESS table with in-frame rearrangements only. Some clones are missing; in checked studies, unresolved V genes explain under half, and the rest has no known cause. V, J and clone size are those of that table, while D and trimming were read from the DNA. The sample table records roughly 100,000 clones; 65% to 85% of these occur just once. The ten largest clonotypes hold 1.5% to 2% of the sample.

V is clipped by 1 base and J by 6 bases, and the sequence between their germline boundaries is 14 bases long. Its CDR3 holds 15 amino acids, cysteine through phenylalanine. Only the CDR3 part of the read is kept: 45 bases, read in frame from the first base. Reading the germline V gene gives CDR1 SGHRS and CDR2 YFSETQ. Results and caveats for the whole study, not just this receptor: The 87-base-pair reads could not distinguish some IMGT-functional V segments, including TRBV6-2 and TRBV6-3, so those segments were excluded. Compared with equally common non-associated chains, HLA-associated TCR beta chains in a later analysis were more clonally expanded and had lower generation probabilities. For the cohort, immune exposure information was limited to CMV serostatus. Because HLA typing was missing for some donors at each locus, association tests included only the typed subset. The earlier analysis of fewer than 750 of the donors excluded around 17 rarely observed V segments, including chromosome 9 orphons, because counts were too low. A cluster of highly shared sequence variants was judged likely to represent a technical artifact of the sequencing pipeline. In vitro tests confirmed that a few of the cytomegalovirus-associated TCR beta chains recognize cytomegalovirus antigens. This cohort had only TCR beta chains sequenced, and the lack of alpha or paired-chain data limited which features could be detected. According to a later analysis, TCR association rates differed among HLA loci, with DRB1 alleles showing the most associated TCRs and HLA-C alleles showing the fewest. Linkage disequilibrium might explain the correlated functional status among segregating V segments, but an unknown experimental factor could not be ruled out. The presence/absence analyses assumed that sequencing depth was roughly uniform across donors, and that assumption may not be true. Most TCR sequences were observed very rarely across donors, whereas some public TCRs were present in many individuals. In the study, 164 TCR beta chains were listed as associated with cytomegalovirus. Broadly in line with IMGT annotations, most TCR beta V segments showed up in productive rearrangements about 87% or about 30% of the time in an earlier analysis of approximately 600 of the donors. In a later analysis, 15,000 to 20,000 TCR beta sequences were associated with specific HLA alleles at a false discovery rate of 0.05. Strong co-occurrence of HLA alleles, especially DR and DQ, made assigning TCR associations to individual alleles difficult. According to a later genetic analysis, donors in an Asian-associated ancestry cluster had fewer N-insertions in productive TCRs than the approximately 630-donor mean. A further reported finding was that TCR beta sequences accurately predicted the HLA-A and HLA-B alleles for most subjects in the first cohort. The authors suggested that the approach could potentially be generalized to other disease states and immunological phenotypes. Several of the top co-occurrence clusters appeared to be linked to parvovirus B19, influenza, CMV and Epstein-Barr virus, according to a later analysis. The classifier was reported to diagnose cytomegalovirus status with high specificity and sensitivity in both the original and validation cohorts. An association between a missense DCLRE1C variant and V-gene and J-gene trimming of TCR beta chains was found in a later genetic analysis and replicated in an independent cohort. In a later analysis, most CMV-associated TCR beta chains were found to appear HLA-restricted, with HLA associations seemingly driven largely by CMV exposure.

The cohort consisted of 670 or so healthy bone marrow donors. All cohort members were sampled while nominally healthy, although unrecorded immune exposures were likely present. The donor was CMV seronegative and was included in the group of approximately 350 seronegative cohort members. A peripheral blood sample was provided by each donor, and peripheral blood mononuclear cells were used for TCR beta sequencing. The Qiagen DNeasy Blood Extraction Kit was used to extract genomic DNA from the blood cell samples. Of note for this clone: Its antigen is unknown. No base quality values were provided; no much bigger clone lies one nucleotide off.

Sequencing was performed on PBMCs. The rearrangement joined TRBV5-1 to TRBJ2-4; the best D guess is TRBD1, with 7 bases matching. The receptor comes from a middle-aged woman in good health and CMV-seronegative. The DNA sequence is TGCGCCAGCAGCTTGCGGGACCAGGGGGGAAACATTCAGTACTTC. It encodes CASSLRDQGGNIQYF.